This T cell receptor beta chain came from a study of blood T cell repertoires in COVID-19. Study information: The United States, Italy and Spain supplied acute and convalescent COVID-19 samples. Sources were T cells, B-cell-depleted T cells, or PBMCs; the material itself was cDNA or gDNA.

V lost 2 bases to trimming and J lost 4 bases; unmatched junction nucleotides: 0. Germline V gene lookup returns CDR1 WNHNN and CDR2 SYGVQD (reference sequence). The CDR3 has 14 amino acids. Original handling: Nucleated cell number was recorded as an estimate derived from reference gene primer amplification. Method: immunoSEQ multiplex PCR; TCRdb's copy keeps in-frame clones and lacks some. Clone size and V and J calls were adopted from that table, with D and trimming inferred from the DNA. The data show more than 250,000 clones, with 80% to 90% seen just once and nearly 6.5% held by the top ten. The specimen sequenced was peripheral blood. The V and J genes are TRBV10-1 and TRBJ2-5; TRBD2 matches at 11 bases. This sequence was found in a man between 18 and 29 years old who had recovered from COVID-19. CDR3 region: CASSEGLAGETQYF. The CDR3 nucleotides are TGCGCCAGCAGTGAGGGACTAGCGGGAGAGACCCAGTACTTC.